A selection of T cell receptor beta chains follows, all from one sample in a study of post-analysis software for immune sequencing data. TCRdb itself ran the PCR reads through MiXCR, one entry per CDR3 protein. This table holds about 200,000 distinct CDR3 sequences, over 25% found once. Sequenced material: blood. Receptor source: a girl younger than 18 with multiple sclerosis. Both conserved end residues are part of each CDR3. A D gene is named only where the DNA matches it firmly. Clone size is not always given. Where it is, it says once, few, many or a class for expanded clones.

j_call: TRBJ2-5
v_call: TRBV20-1
clone_size: .
d_call: TRBD2
cdr3_nt: TGCAGTGCTAAAAACTTGCGACTAGCGGGGGACCGAGAGACCCAGTACTTC
cdr3_aa: CSAKNLRLAGDRETQYF

j_call: TRBJ2-1
v_call: TRBV15
clone_size: .
d_call: TRBD1
cdr3_nt: TGTGTCACCAGCAGAGAACAGGGGCAGGGTGAGCAGTTCTTC
cdr3_aa: CVTSREQGQGEQFF

j_call: TRBJ2-7
v_call: TRBV6-1
clone_size: few
d_call: TRBD1
cdr3_nt: TGTGCCAGCAGTGAGACCGGGACAGGGGGCGGCAATGAGCAGTACTTC
cdr3_aa: CASSETGTGGGNEQYF

j_call: TRBJ2-1
v_call: TRBV7-3
clone_size: .
d_call: .
cdr3_nt: TGTGCCAGCAGCTCCGGGAGCTATACGCCGGATGAGCAGTTCTTC
cdr3_aa: CASSSGSYTPDEQFF

j_call: TRBJ1-2
v_call: TRBV29-1
clone_size: .
d_call: TRBD1
cdr3_nt: TGCAGCGAGTCGGGACAGGGGGCGTCGGGCTACACCTTC
cdr3_aa: CSESGQGASGYTF

j_call: TRBJ2-1
v_call: TRBV6-2/TRBV6-3
clone_size: many
d_call: .
cdr3_nt: TGTGCCAGCAGTTACTCGATTAACTCACCCACCCTACGTTCCCATGAGCAGTTCTTC
cdr3_aa: CASSYSINSPTLRSHEQFF

j_call: TRBJ1-5
v_call: TRBV2
clone_size: .
d_call: .
cdr3_nt: TGTGCCAGCAGCGGTCGTGTCTGGCGGAATCAGCCCCAGCATTTT
cdr3_aa: CASSGRVWRNQPQHF

j_call: TRBJ1-1
v_call: TRBV7-2
clone_size: .
d_call: .
cdr3_nt: TGTACCAGCAGCTTAGGAGGGACATTAGCGAGCACTGAAGCTTTCTTT
cdr3_aa: CTSSLGGTLASTEAFF

j_call: TRBJ2-3
v_call: TRBV7-3
clone_size: .
d_call: TRBD2
cdr3_nt: TGTGCCAGCAGCGTAGGACTAGCGGGGAAATACACAGATACGCAGTATTTT
cdr3_aa: CASSVGLAGKYTDTQYF

j_call: TRBJ2-7
v_call: TRBV5-1
clone_size: many
d_call: .
cdr3_nt: TGCGCCAGCAGCTTGGACAGTCCATACTCCTACGAGCAGTACTTC
cdr3_aa: CASSLDSPYSYEQYF

j_call: TRBJ2-3
v_call: TRBV6-4
clone_size: .
d_call: TRBD1
cdr3_nt: TGTGCCAGCAGTGCCAACAGGGGAGATACTCAGTATTTT
cdr3_aa: CASSANRGDTQYF

j_call: TRBJ1-4
v_call: TRBV5-1
clone_size: .
d_call: .
cdr3_nt: TGCGCCAGCAGACTCGGGGGGTCTAATGAAAAACTGTTTTTT
cdr3_aa: CASRLGGSNEKLFF

j_call: TRBJ1-3
v_call: TRBV5-1
clone_size: few
d_call: .
cdr3_nt: TGCGCCAGCAGCTTGGGACACCCGAGCTCTGGAAACACCATATATTTT
cdr3_aa: CASSLGHPSSGNTIYF

j_call: TRBJ2-7
v_call: TRBV15
clone_size: many
d_call: TRBD1
cdr3_nt: TGTGCCACCAGCCCGGACAGGGTATACGAGCAGTACTTC
cdr3_aa: CATSPDRVYEQYF

j_call: TRBJ2-7
v_call: TRBV9
clone_size: many
d_call: .
cdr3_nt: TGTGCCAGCAGCAATCACAACTCCTACGAGCAGTACTTC
cdr3_aa: CASSNHNSYEQYF

j_call: TRBJ2-7
v_call: TRBV11-1
clone_size: many
d_call: TRBD2
cdr3_nt: TGTGCCAGCAGCTTATGGGAAGCGGGAGGCCCCTACGAGCAGTACTTC
cdr3_aa: CASSLWEAGGPYEQYF

j_call: TRBJ2-1
v_call: TRBV5-1
clone_size: .
d_call: TRBD1
cdr3_nt: TGCGCCAGCAGCTTGGATGGGACAGTCAACTCCTACAATGAGCAGTTCTTC
cdr3_aa: CASSLDGTVNSYNEQFF

j_call: TRBJ1-2
v_call: TRBV2
clone_size: .
d_call: .
cdr3_nt: TGTGCCAGCAGTGGGGGGACGTTGGATGGCTACACCTTC
cdr3_aa: CASSGGTLDGYTF

j_call: TRBJ2-1
v_call: TRBV7-8
clone_size: .
d_call: TRBD2
cdr3_nt: TGTGCCAGCAGAACTAGCGGGGGCCCCGGACCGTCTAATGAGCAGTTCTTC
cdr3_aa: CASRTSGGPGPSNEQFF

j_call: TRBJ2-1
v_call: TRBV5-1
clone_size: many
d_call: .
cdr3_nt: TGCGCCAGCAGCTTGGGGGCGGGGAATTACAATGAGCAGTTCTTC
cdr3_aa: CASSLGAGNYNEQFF

j_call: TRBJ1-2
v_call: TRBV28
clone_size: few
d_call: .
cdr3_nt: TGTGCCAGCAGTCCCCAGATATATGGCTACACCTTC
cdr3_aa: CASSPQIYGYTF

j_call: TRBJ2-3
v_call: TRBV2
clone_size: many
d_call: .
cdr3_nt: TGTGCCAGCAGTGAATACGGACAATCCACAGATACGCAGTATTTT
cdr3_aa: CASSEYGQSTDTQYF

j_call: TRBJ2-1
v_call: TRBV6-6
clone_size: many
d_call: .
cdr3_nt: TGTGCCAGCACCACTCCCCGCTCCTACAATGAGCAGTTCTTC
cdr3_aa: CASTTPRSYNEQFF

j_call: TRBJ2-6
v_call: TRBV12-3/TRBV12-4
clone_size: many
d_call: .
cdr3_nt: TGTGCCAGCAGGAGATACGACATAGGGACCCCGATATCTGGGGCCAACGTCCTGACTTTC
cdr3_aa: CASRRYDIGTPISGANVLTF

j_call: TRBJ1-1
v_call: TRBV7-2
clone_size: .
d_call: .
cdr3_nt: TGTGCCAGCAGCCCAGTGGGCAGGGTAGGTGAAGCTTTCTTT
cdr3_aa: CASSPVGRVGEAFF

j_call: TRBJ2-1
v_call: TRBV24-1
clone_size: many
d_call: .
cdr3_nt: TGTGCCACCAGTGGCGGACAGCTCTCCTACAATGAGCAGTTCTTC
cdr3_aa: CATSGGQLSYNEQFF

j_call: TRBJ2-7
v_call: TRBV19
clone_size: .
d_call: .
cdr3_nt: TGTGCCAGTAGGGCGACAGGAGTCTACGAGCAGTACTTC
cdr3_aa: CASRATGVYEQYF

j_call: TRBJ2-1
v_call: TRBV12-3/TRBV12-4
clone_size: .
d_call: .
cdr3_nt: TGTGCCAGCAGGACCAGCGCGCGCGATGAGCAGTTCTTC
cdr3_aa: CASRTSARDEQFF

j_call: TRBJ1-3
v_call: TRBV28
clone_size: .
d_call: .
cdr3_nt: TGTGCCAGCAGGGAGGCAGGAAACACCATATATTTT
cdr3_aa: CASREAGNTIYF

j_call: TRBJ2-1
v_call: TRBV5-1
clone_size: many
d_call: .
cdr3_nt: TGCGCCAGCAGAGGGGACCCGGGCTCCTACAATGAGCAGTTCTTC
cdr3_aa: CASRGDPGSYNEQFF

j_call: TRBJ2-3
v_call: TRBV28
clone_size: many
d_call: .
cdr3_nt: TGTGCCAGCAGAATCGGGGGCACAGATACGCAGTATTTT
cdr3_aa: CASRIGGTDTQYF

j_call: TRBJ2-5
v_call: TRBV29-1
clone_size: .
d_call: .
cdr3_nt: TGCAGCGTTGAACCAGACGGCGGAGAGACCCAGTACTTC
cdr3_aa: CSVEPDGGETQYF

j_call: TRBJ2-7
v_call: TRBV15
clone_size: many
d_call: .
cdr3_nt: TGTGCCACCAAAAGGGGCAAAGGGGGGTACGAGCAGTACTTC
cdr3_aa: CATKRGKGGYEQYF

j_call: TRBJ2-1
v_call: TRBV12-3/TRBV12-4
clone_size: many
d_call: .
cdr3_nt: TGTGCCAGCAGTCCCGGACTACGAAGGTGGAATGAGCAGTTCTTC
cdr3_aa: CASSPGLRRWNEQFF

j_call: TRBJ2-7
v_call: TRBV7-9
clone_size: .
d_call: .
cdr3_nt: TGTGCCAGCAGCTCACAACAGGGCGCCGAGCAGTACTTC
cdr3_aa: CASSSQQGAEQYF

j_call: TRBJ1-5
v_call: TRBV6-5
clone_size: few
d_call: .
cdr3_nt: TGTGCCAGCAGCCGGGACCCCTATAGCAATCAGCCCCAGCATTTT
cdr3_aa: CASSRDPYSNQPQHF

j_call: TRBJ1-2
v_call: TRBV6-5
clone_size: .
d_call: .
cdr3_nt: TGTGCCAGCAGTTACGCCAACCCGGCCTGGGGGAGCTATGGCTACACCTTC
cdr3_aa: CASSYANPAWGSYGYTF

j_call: TRBJ1-2
v_call: TRBV25-1
clone_size: .
d_call: .
cdr3_nt: TGTGCCAGCAGTGAACGTGGCCTTAACTATGGCTACACCTTC
cdr3_aa: CASSERGLNYGYTF

j_call: TRBJ2-1
v_call: TRBV5-6
clone_size: many
d_call: .
cdr3_nt: TGTGCCAGCAGATTCGACTCGTACAATGAGCAGTTCTTC
cdr3_aa: CASRFDSYNEQFF

j_call: TRBJ1-1
v_call: TRBV25-1
clone_size: few
d_call: TRBD1
cdr3_nt: TGTGCCAGCCTCGTAGGGACAGGGAGGAACACTGAAGCTTTCTTT
cdr3_aa: CASLVGTGRNTEAFF

j_call: TRBJ2-2
v_call: TRBV14
clone_size: few
d_call: .
cdr3_nt: TGTGCCAGCAGCCCCAAGTTAATTGGACGGAAGAACACCGGGGAGCTGTTTTTT
cdr3_aa: CASSPKLIGRKNTGELFF

j_call: TRBJ2-5
v_call: TRBV15
clone_size: few
d_call: TRBD1
cdr3_nt: TGTGCCACCAGCAGTGTTGGACAGGTGGGCTACGAGCGGTACTTC
cdr3_aa: CATSSVGQVGYERYF

j_call: TRBJ2-1
v_call: TRBV4-2
clone_size: many
d_call: TRBD2
cdr3_nt: TGTGCCAGCAGCCAAGAAAGACTAGCGGATTACAATGAGCAGTTCTTC
cdr3_aa: CASSQERLADYNEQFF

j_call: TRBJ2-5
v_call: TRBV5-6
clone_size: many
d_call: .
cdr3_nt: TGTGCCAGCAGCTCGACGACAGTCCAAGAGACCCAGTACTTC
cdr3_aa: CASSSTTVQETQYF

j_call: TRBJ2-3
v_call: TRBV18
clone_size: .
d_call: TRBD1
cdr3_nt: TGTGCCGGCTCACCCCGAGGACAGGGCACAGATACGCAGTATTTT
cdr3_aa: CAGSPRGQGTDTQYF

j_call: TRBJ2-7
v_call: TRBV20-1
clone_size: many
d_call: .
cdr3_nt: TGCAGTGCTCCGAATAGGAGGGAGGAACCCTACGAGCAGTACTTC
cdr3_aa: CSAPNRREEPYEQYF

j_call: TRBJ2-3
v_call: TRBV5-1
clone_size: .
d_call: TRBD2
cdr3_nt: TGCGCCAGCAGCTGGGCACTAGCGGGGGGCACCCCTAGCACAGATACGCAGTATTTT
cdr3_aa: CASSWALAGGTPSTDTQYF

j_call: TRBJ2-7
v_call: TRBV3-1
clone_size: few
d_call: TRBD2
cdr3_nt: TGTGCCAGCAGACGTACTAGCGGGGGTACCGAGCAGTACTTC
cdr3_aa: CASRRTSGGTEQYF

j_call: TRBJ1-2
v_call: TRBV7-3
clone_size: few
d_call: .
cdr3_nt: TGTGCCAGCAGCCCCCAGAGGGAAACGGGCGGCTACACCTTC
cdr3_aa: CASSPQRETGGYTF

j_call: TRBJ2-1
v_call: TRBV27
clone_size: once
d_call: TRBD2
cdr3_nt: TGTGCCAGCAGTCTCCGACTAGCGGGGAACCTGAATGAGCGGTTCTTC
cdr3_aa: CASSLRLAGNLNERFF

j_call: TRBJ2-1
v_call: TRBV5-1
clone_size: few
d_call: TRBD2
cdr3_nt: TGCGCCGGCAGCTTGACTAGCGGGGGGGCCGAGCAGTTCTTC
cdr3_aa: CAGSLTSGGAEQFF

j_call: TRBJ2-1
v_call: TRBV6-2/TRBV6-3
clone_size: many
d_call: TRBD1
cdr3_nt: TGTGCCACCAACCAGTTGAGGGGGCTCTCCTACAATGAGCAGTTCTTC
cdr3_aa: CATNQLRGLSYNEQFF

j_call: TRBJ2-5
v_call: TRBV5-1
clone_size: .
d_call: TRBD2
cdr3_nt: TGCGCCAGCAGCGCGACTAGCACGGAGACCCAGTACTTC
cdr3_aa: CASSATSTETQYF